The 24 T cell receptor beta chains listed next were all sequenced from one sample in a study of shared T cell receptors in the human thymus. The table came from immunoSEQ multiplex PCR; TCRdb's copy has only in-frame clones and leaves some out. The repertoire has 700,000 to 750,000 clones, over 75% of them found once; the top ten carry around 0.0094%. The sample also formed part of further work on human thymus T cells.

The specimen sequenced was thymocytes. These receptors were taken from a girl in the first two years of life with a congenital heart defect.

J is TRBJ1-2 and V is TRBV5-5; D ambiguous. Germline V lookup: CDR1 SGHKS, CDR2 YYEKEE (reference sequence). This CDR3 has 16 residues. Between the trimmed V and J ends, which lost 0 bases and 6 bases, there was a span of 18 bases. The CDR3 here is CASSLGAPPAGNGYTF. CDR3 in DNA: TGTGCCAGCAGCTTGGGGGCCCCCCCAGCGGGAAATGGCTACACCTTC.

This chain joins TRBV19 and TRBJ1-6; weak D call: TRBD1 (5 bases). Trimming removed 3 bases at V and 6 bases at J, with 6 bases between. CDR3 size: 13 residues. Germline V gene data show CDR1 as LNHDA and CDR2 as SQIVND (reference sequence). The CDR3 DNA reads TGTGCCAGTAGTATGGGGCCTAATTCACCCCTCCACTTT. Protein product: CASSMGPNSPLHF.

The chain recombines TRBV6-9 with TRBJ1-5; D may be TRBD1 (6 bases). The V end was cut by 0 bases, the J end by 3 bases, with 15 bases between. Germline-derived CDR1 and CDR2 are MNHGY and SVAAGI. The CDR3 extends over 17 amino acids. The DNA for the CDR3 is TGTGCCAGCAGTTATTCTAGCGACAGGCCCCCCAATCAGCCCCAGCATTTT. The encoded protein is CASSYSSDRPPNQPQHF.

CDR3 in amino acids: CASSPTGTRSYEQYF. As DNA, the CDR3 is TGTGCCAGCAGTCCGACAGGGACCAGATCCTACGAGCAGTACTTC. The rearrangement links TRBV6-5 to TRBJ2-7, with 7 bases aligning to TRBD1. The CDR3 runs 15 residues. Germline CDR1 and CDR2: MNHEY and SVGAGI. J was trimmed by 1 base and V by 5 bases; bases with no gene match: 8.

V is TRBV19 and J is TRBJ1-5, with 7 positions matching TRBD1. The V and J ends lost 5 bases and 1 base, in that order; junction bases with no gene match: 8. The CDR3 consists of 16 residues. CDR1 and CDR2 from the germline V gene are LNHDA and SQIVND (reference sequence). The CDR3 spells CASSLLPGQSNQPQHF. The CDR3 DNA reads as TGTGCCAGTAGTCTATTACCGGGACAGAGCAATCAGCCCCAGCATTTT.

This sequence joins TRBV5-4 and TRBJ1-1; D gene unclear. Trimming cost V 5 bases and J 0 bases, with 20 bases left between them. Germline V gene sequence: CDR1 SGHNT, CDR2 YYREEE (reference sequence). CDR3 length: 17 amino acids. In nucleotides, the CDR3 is TGTGCCAGCAGTTTTCGGGGTCGGGAGGGAGTGAACACTGAAGCTTTCTTT. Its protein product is CASSFRGREGVNTEAFF.

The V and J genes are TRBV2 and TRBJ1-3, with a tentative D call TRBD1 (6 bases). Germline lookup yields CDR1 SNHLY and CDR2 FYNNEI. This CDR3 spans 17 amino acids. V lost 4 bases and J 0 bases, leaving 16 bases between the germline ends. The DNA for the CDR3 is TGTGCCAGCAGTGTGGTCCGGGACACCAACTCTGGAAACACCATATATTTT. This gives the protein CASSVVRDTNSGNTIYF.

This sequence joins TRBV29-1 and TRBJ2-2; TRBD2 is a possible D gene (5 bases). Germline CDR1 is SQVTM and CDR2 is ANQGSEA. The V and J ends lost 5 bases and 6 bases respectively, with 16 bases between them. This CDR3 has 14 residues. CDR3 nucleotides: TGCAGCGTTCGTAGTCGGACTGTCGCCGGGGAGCTGTTTTTT. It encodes CSVRSRTVAGELFF.

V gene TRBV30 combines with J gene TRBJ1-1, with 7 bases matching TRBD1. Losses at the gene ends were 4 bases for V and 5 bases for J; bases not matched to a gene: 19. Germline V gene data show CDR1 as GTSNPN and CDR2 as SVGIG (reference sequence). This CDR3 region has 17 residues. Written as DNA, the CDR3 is TGTGCCTGGACCGAGGCCTTCCGTGACAGGGATTTTACTGAAGCTTTCTTT. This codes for CAWTEAFRDRDFTEAFF.

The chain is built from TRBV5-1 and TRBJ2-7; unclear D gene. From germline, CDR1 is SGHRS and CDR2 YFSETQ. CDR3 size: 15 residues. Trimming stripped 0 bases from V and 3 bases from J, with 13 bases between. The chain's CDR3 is CASSLESPHGYEQYF. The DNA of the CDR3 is TGCGCCAGCAGCTTGGAGTCGCCCCACGGCTACGAGCAGTACTTC.

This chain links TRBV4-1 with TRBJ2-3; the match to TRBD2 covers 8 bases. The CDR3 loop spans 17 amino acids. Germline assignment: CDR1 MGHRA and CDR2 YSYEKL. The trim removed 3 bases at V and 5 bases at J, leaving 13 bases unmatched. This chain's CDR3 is CASSHSLAGGPGDTQYF. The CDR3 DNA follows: TGCGCCAGCAGCCATTCTTTGGCGGGGGGCCCTGGAGATACGCAGTATTTT.

In DNA, the CDR3 is TGTGCCAGCAGCGAGACTATTGATTCACCCCTCCACTTT. Protein: CASSETIDSPLHF. The chain carries TRBV28 and TRBJ1-6; D remains ambiguous. This CDR3 has 13 amino acids. Trimming took off 6 bases at V and 8 bases at J, with 11 bases between the two ends. The V gene's germline CDR1 is MDHEN and CDR2 SYDVKM.

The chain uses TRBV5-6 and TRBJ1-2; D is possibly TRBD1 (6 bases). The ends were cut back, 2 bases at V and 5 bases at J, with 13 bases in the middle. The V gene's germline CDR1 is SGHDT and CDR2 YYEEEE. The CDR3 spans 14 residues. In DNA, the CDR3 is TGTGCCAGCAGCTTACGGACAGCTGATTATGGCTACACCTTC. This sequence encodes CASSLRTADYGYTF.

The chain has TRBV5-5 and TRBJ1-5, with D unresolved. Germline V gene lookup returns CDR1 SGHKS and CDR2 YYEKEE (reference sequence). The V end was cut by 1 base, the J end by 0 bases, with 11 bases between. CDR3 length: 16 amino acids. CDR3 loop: CASSLSLRFSNQPQHF. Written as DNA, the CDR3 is TGTGCCAGCAGCTTGAGTTTGCGGTTTAGCAATCAGCCCCAGCATTTT.

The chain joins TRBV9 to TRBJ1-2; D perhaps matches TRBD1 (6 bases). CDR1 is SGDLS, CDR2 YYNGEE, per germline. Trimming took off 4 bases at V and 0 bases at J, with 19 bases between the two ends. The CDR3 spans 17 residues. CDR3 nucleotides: TGTGCCAGCAGCCAAAACCCAGGGGACCGATCTAACTATGGCTACACCTTC. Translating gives CASSQNPGDRSNYGYTF.

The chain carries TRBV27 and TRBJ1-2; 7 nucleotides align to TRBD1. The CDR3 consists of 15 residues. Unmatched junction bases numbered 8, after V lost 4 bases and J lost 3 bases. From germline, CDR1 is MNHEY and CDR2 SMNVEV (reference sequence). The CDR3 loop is CASSSTRQGYYGYTF. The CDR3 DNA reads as TGTGCCAGCAGTTCGACTAGACAGGGCTACTATGGCTACACCTTC.

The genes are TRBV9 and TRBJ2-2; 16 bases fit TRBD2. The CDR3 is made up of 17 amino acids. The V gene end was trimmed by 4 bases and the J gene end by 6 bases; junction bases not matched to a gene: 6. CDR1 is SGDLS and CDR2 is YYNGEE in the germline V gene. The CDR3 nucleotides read TGTGCCAGCAGCCCGGGACTAGCGGGGGGGCAGGCCGGGGAGCTGTTTTTT. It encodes CASSPGLAGGQAGELFF.

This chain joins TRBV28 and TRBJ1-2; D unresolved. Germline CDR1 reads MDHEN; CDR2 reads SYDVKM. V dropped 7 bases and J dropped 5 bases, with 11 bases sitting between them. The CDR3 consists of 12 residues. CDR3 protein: CASTPGEYGYTF. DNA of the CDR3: TGTGCCAGCACGCCCGGGGAGTATGGCTACACCTTC.

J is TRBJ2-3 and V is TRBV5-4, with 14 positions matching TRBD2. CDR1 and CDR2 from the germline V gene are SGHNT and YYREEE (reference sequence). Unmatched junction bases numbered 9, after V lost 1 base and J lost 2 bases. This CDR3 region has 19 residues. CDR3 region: CASSLWRGLAGEFTDTQYF. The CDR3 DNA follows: TGTGCCAGCAGCTTGTGGCGGGGACTAGCGGGGGAATTCACAGATACGCAGTATTTT.

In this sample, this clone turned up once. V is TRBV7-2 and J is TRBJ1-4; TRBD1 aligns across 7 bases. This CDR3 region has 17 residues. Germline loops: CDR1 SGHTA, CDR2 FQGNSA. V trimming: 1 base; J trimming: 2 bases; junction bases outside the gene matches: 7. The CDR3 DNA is TGTGCCAGCAGCTTAGGACAGGGAAAGAAGACTAATGAAAAACTGTTTTTT. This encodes CASSLGQGKKTNEKLFF.

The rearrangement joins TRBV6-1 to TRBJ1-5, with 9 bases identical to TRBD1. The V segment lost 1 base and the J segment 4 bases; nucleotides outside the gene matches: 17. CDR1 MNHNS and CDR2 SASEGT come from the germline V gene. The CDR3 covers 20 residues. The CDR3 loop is CASSEGTGENLFGGNQPQHF. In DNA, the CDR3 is TGTGCCAGCAGTGAAGGGACAGGGGAGAACCTTTTCGGGGGTAATCAGCCCCAGCATTTT.

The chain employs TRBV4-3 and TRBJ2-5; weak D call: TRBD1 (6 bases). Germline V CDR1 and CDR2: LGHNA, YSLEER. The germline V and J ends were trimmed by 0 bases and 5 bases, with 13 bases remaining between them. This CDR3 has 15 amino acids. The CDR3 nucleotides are TGCGCCAGCAGCCAAGAGGCGCCAGGGGAGGAGACCCAGTACTTC. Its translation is CASSQEAPGEETQYF.

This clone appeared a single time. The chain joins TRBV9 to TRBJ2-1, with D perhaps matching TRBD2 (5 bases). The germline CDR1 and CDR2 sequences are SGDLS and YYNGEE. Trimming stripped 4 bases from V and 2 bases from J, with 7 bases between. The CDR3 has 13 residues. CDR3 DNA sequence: TGTGCCAGCAGCACTAGAACCTACAATGAGCAGTTCTTC. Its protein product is CASSTRTYNEQFF.

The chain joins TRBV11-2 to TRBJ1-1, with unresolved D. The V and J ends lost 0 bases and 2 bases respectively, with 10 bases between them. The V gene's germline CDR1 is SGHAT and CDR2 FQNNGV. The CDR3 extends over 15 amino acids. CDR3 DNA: TGTGCCAGCAGCTTAGATCCGGGTCCCAACACTGAAGCTTTCTTT. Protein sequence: CASSLDPGPNTEAFF. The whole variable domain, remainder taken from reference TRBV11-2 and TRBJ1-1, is EAGVAQSPRYKIIEKRQSVAFWCNPISGHATLYWYQQILGQGPKLLIQFQNNGVVDDSQLPKDRFSAERLKGVDSTLKIQPAKLEDSAVYLCASSLDPGPNTEAFFGQGTRLTVV.